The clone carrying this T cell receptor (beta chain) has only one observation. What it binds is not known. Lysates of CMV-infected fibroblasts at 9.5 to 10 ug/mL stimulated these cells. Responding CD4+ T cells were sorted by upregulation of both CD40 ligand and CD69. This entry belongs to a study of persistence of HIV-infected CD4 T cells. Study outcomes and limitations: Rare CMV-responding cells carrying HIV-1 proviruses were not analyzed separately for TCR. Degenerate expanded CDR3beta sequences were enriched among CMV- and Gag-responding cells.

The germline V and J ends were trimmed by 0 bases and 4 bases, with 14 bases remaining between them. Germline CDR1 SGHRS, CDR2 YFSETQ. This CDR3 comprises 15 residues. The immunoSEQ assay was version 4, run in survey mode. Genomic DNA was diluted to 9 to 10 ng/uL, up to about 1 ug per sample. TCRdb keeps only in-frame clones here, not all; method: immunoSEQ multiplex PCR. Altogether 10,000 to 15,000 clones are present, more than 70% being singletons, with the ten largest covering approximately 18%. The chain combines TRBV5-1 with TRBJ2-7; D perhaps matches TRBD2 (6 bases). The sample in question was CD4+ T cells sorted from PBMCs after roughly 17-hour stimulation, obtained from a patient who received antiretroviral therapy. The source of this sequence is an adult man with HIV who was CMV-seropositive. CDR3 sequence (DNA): TGCGCCAGCAGCTTGGCCACGGGGGAAGTTTACGAGCAGTACTTC. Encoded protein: CASSLATGEVYEQYF.